The rows below give T cell receptor beta chains drawn from one sample of a study of Tregs in tolerant kidney transplant recipients. Libraries were prepared by immunoSEQ multiplex PCR; TCRdb keeps only in-frame clonotypes and omits some of them. The sample records some 80,000 clones, 95% to 98% being singletons. The specimen was CD4+ T cells from blood, collected before the transplant. These receptors were collected from a human donor who received a combined kidney and bone marrow transplant. Both conserved end residues are part of each CDR3. Fields, in order: D gene, V gene, J gene, clone size, CDR3 DNA, CDR3 protein. D genes are given only for firm matches. Clone size is shown for a subset of rows, as once, few, many or a class of expanded clone.

d_gene: .
v_gene: TRBV7-3
j_gene: TRBJ1-2
abundance: .
CDR3nt: TGTGCCAGCAGCCGAACAGGGAGTTCAGGGATGAACTATGGCTACACCTTC
CDR3aa: CASSRTGSSGMNYGYTF

d_gene: .
v_gene: TRBV28
j_gene: TRBJ1-4
abundance: .
CDR3nt: TGTGCCAGCAGTCCGACACCCTCTAATGAAAAACTGTTTTTT
CDR3aa: CASSPTPSNEKLFF

d_gene: TRBD2
v_gene: TRBV11-3
j_gene: TRBJ2-1
abundance: .
CDR3nt: TGTGCCAGCAGCTTAGGGGGACTAGCGGGGCGCTTCCCTGGTGGGCAGTTCTTC
CDR3aa: CASSLGGLAGRFPGGQFF

d_gene: .
v_gene: TRBV5-1
j_gene: TRBJ2-5
abundance: once
CDR3nt: TGCGCCAGCAGCGTACTAGGAGGAGAGACCCAGTACTTC
CDR3aa: CASSVLGGETQYF

d_gene: .
v_gene: TRBV5-1
j_gene: TRBJ2-3
abundance: .
CDR3nt: TGCGCCAGCACCAAGGGGGTAACAGATACGCAGTATTTT
CDR3aa: CASTKGVTDTQYF

d_gene: .
v_gene: TRBV5-5
j_gene: TRBJ1-2
abundance: .
CDR3nt: TGTGCCAGCAGCGGGGGGGGAAGATACTATGGCTACACCTTC
CDR3aa: CASSGGGRYYGYTF

d_gene: .
v_gene: TRBV30
j_gene: TRBJ1-4
abundance: .
CDR3nt: TGTGCCTGGAGTTTGGGTAGGAGGGATGAAAAACTGTTTTTT
CDR3aa: CAWSLGRRDEKLFF

d_gene: TRBD1
v_gene: TRBV5-4
j_gene: TRBJ1-6
abundance: once
CDR3nt: TGTGCCAGCAGTTATGCCGGGACAGGGTTTTTCGATTCACCCCTCCACTTT
CDR3aa: CASSYAGTGFFDSPLHF

d_gene: .
v_gene: TRBV5-1
j_gene: TRBJ2-1
abundance: .
CDR3nt: TGCGCCAGCAGCTTGGTCGGGGGAACGTACAATGAGCAGTTCTTC
CDR3aa: CASSLVGGTYNEQFF

d_gene: TRBD1
v_gene: TRBV29-1
j_gene: TRBJ1-5
abundance: .
CDR3nt: TGCAGCGCCGCGACAGGGGGCCGCAATCAGCCCCAGCATTTT
CDR3aa: CSAATGGRNQPQHF

d_gene: .
v_gene: TRBV28
j_gene: TRBJ2-7
abundance: once
CDR3nt: TGTGCCAGCAGTTTTAGCGAGGGTTCGATCTACGAGCAGTACTTC
CDR3aa: CASSFSEGSIYEQYF